This T cell receptor (beta chain) came from a study of OX40 agonist ivuxolimab in advanced cancers. This clone was counted between two and nine times. The V gene lost 4 bases and the J gene lost 1 base, with 12 bases spanning the gap. In germline, CDR1 is SGHRS, CDR2 YFSETQ. The CDR3 consists of 15 residues. The protocol was immunoSEQ multiplex PCR, while the TCRdb copy is restricted to in-frame clones and leaves out a portion. The repertoire consists of about 64,000 clones, with approximately 90% occurring once and the leading ten covering 1.3%. Sequencing was performed on CD4+ or CD8+ T cells sorted from blood, taken in a trial of the OX40 agonist ivuxolimab. The receptor's source is an adult with an advanced solid tumor such as melanoma, head and neck, liver or kidney cancer. The rearrangement joins TRBV5-1 to TRBJ1-5, with D perhaps TRBD1 (6 bases). CDR3 residues: CASSPGEGSNQPQHF. In nucleotides, the CDR3 is TGCGCCAGCAGCCCAGGGGAAGGGAGCAATCAGCCCCAGCATTTT.